The following is a TCR beta chain sequence with its context. It lacks a known antigen. No qualities accompany the bases; no much larger clone lies one base away. Trimming removed 0 bases from V and 4 bases from J, leaving 12 bases between the germline ends. Including the terminal cysteine and phenylalanine, the CDR3 comprises 15 residues. Kept here is only the CDR3 DNA, which spans 45 bases and is read in frame from base 1. CDR1 is given as SGHTA and CDR2 as FQGNSA, both from the germline V gene. The data were produced on an Illumina HiSeq 1500. Using fastp at Q25 and MiXCR, TCRdb reprocessed the public reads and kept productive beta chains. For every CDR3 protein sequence, its rows merge into one entry that carries the most common genes and DNA. Here the sample has around 120,000 distinct CDR3 sequences; 20% to 30% occur a single time. Jointly, the top ten make up 34% of the sample. This entry comes from a study of T cell repertoires in cytomegalovirus infection (dated by TCRdb to the late 2010s). Regarding the research as a whole: Donor HLA type was relevant to the analysis, as public TCR beta signatures indicated carriage of CMV infection together with the matching HLA type. What the study reported, not specific to this receptor: In both this cohort and an independent cohort of several hundred donors, the cumulative frequency of public TCR beta family members distinguished carriers of CMV infection plus the relevant HLA type. The ex vivo response was dominated by HLA-C-restricted CMV-specific TCR beta clonotypes, which also provided the single most frequent clonotype in two of eight donors.

The chain uses TRBV7-2 and TRBJ1-2, with no reliable assignment of the D segment. Source material: PBMCs, sequenced either directly or after in vitro stimulation (not recorded which). The receptor was derived from a human donor in good health (CMV status not recorded). Some clones in this sample may be carry-over from other donors' samples. The DNA sequence is given as TGTGCCAGCAGCTTAGCCCTGGGCAGCTCCTATGGCTACACCTTC. This yields the protein CASSLALGSSYGYTF.